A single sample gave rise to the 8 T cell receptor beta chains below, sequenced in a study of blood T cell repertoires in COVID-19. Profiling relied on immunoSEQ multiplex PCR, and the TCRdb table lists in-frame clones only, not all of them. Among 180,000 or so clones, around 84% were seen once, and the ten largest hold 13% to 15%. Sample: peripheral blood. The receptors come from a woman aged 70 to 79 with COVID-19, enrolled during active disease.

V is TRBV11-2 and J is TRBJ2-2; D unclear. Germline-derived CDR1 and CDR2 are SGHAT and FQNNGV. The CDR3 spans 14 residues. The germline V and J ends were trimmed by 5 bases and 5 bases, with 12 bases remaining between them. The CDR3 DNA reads TGTGCCAGCAGCCGAGAACGGAGTACCGGGGAGCTGTTTTTT. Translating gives CASSRERSTGELFF.

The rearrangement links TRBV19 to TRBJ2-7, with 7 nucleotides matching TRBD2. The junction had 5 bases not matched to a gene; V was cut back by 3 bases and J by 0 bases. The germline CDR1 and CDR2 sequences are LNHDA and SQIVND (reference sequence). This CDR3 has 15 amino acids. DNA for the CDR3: TGTGCCAGTAGTATCCGAGCGGGGTCCTCCTACGAGCAGTACTTC. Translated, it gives CASSIRAGSSYEQYF.

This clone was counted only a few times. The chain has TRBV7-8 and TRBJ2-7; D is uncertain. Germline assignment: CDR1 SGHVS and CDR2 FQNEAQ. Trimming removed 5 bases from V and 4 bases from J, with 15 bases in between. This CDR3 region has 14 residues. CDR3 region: CASSPEPGRYEQYF. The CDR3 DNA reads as TGTGCCAGCAGCCCTGAGCCAGGAAGATACGAGCAGTACTTC.

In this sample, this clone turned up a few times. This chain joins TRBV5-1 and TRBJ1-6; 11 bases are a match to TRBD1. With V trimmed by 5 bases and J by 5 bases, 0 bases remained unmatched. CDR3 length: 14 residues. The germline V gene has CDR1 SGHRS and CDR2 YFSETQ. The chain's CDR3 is CASRGQGDNSPLHF. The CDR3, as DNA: TGCGCCAGCAGGGGACAGGGGGATAATTCACCCCTCCACTTT.

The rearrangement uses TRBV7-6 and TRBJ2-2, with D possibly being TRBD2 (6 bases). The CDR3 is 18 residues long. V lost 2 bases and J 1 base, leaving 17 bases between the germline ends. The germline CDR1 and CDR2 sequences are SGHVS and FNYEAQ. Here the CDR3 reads CASSLWGDGRKNTGELFF. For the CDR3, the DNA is TGTGCCAGCAGCTTATGGGGGGACGGGAGAAAGAACACCGGGGAGCTGTTTTTT.

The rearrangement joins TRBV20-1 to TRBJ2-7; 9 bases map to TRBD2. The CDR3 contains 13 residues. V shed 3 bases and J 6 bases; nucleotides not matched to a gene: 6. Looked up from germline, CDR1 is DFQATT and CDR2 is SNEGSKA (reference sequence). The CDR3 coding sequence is TGCAGTGCTAGTAGCGGGAGTAGGGGCGAGCAGTACTTC. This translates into CSASSGSRGEQYF.

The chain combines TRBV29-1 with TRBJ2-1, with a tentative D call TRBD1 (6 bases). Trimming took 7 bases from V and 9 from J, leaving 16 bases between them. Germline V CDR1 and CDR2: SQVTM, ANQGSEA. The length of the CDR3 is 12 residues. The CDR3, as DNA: TGCAGCGCCCGGTCAGGGGCAGGTGAGCAGTTCTTC. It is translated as CSARSGAGEQFF.

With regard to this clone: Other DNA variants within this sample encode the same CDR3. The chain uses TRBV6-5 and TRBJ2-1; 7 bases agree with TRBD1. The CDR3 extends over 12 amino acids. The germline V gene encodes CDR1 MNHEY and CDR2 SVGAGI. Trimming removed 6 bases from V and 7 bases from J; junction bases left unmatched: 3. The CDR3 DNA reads TGTGCCAGCAGCTTACAGGGGAATGAGCAGTTCTTC. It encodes CASSLQGNEQFF.